The 8 T cell receptor beta chains given below trace back to one sample, sequenced in a study of blood T cell repertoires in COVID-19. Sequencing used immunoSEQ multiplex PCR; TCRdb keeps in-frame clones, though not all of them. Altogether around 180,000 clones are present, about nine tenths being singletons, with the ten largest covering 2.1%. The sample was peripheral blood. The receptors originated from a man aged 65-85 years with active or convalescent COVID-19.

The CDR3 nucleotides are TGTGCCAGTAGTTCCGGGGGACAGATGCGAGAGACCCAGTACTTC. Its translation: CASSSGGQMRETQYF. The V and J genes are TRBV19 and TRBJ2-5; D might be TRBD1 (7 bases). The germline V gene has CDR1 LNHDA and CDR2 SQIVND (reference sequence). V gave up 5 bases and J gave up 4 bases, with 17 bases separating them. The CDR3 is made up of 15 amino acids.

For the CDR3, the DNA is TGTGCCAGCAGTCACAGGGGTTACCAAGAGACCCAGTACTTC. Amino acids: CASSHRGYQETQYF. The chain joins TRBV6-5 to TRBJ2-5, with 7 bases that match TRBD1. This CDR3 comprises 14 residues. V was clipped by 5 bases and J by 0 bases; unmatched bases: 3. Germline CDR1 reads MNHEY; CDR2 reads SVGAGI.

The CDR3 bases are TGTGCCAGCAGTGAAATGGAGTCCTACAATGAGCAGTTCTTC. It translates to CASSEMESYNEQFF. The rearrangement joins TRBV2 to TRBJ2-1; D unclear. The CDR3 runs to 14 residues. Germline CDR1 reads SNHLY; CDR2 reads FYNNEI. The V gene lost 2 bases and the J gene lost 1 base, with 6 bases spanning the gap.

The genes are TRBV10-1 and TRBJ1-5; 8 nucleotides agree with TRBD1. V lost 5 bases and J lost 6; bases outside the gene matches: 3. Germline CDR1 is WNHNN and CDR2 is SYGVQD (reference sequence). The CDR3 contains 13 residues. The CDR3 loop reads CASSPTGGQPQHF. The DNA for the CDR3 is TGCGCCAGCAGTCCAACAGGGGGTCAGCCCCAGCATTTT.

V and J are TRBV7-6 and TRBJ1-5; 11 nucleotides agree with TRBD1. The CDR3 is 15 residues long. The V and J ends lost 5 bases and 6 bases, in that order; junction bases with no gene match: 6. Germline values: CDR1 SGHVS, CDR2 FNYEAQ. The CDR3, as DNA: TGTGCCAGCAGCCTCGGACAGGGGGCCCCTCAGCCCCAGCATTTT. It encodes CASSLGQGAPQPQHF.

This rearrangement joins TRBV18 to TRBJ1-6; 9 nucleotides align to TRBD1. Per germline, CDR1 KGHSH and CDR2 LQKENI. The CDR3 totals 16 residues. The V segment lost 5 bases and the J segment 7 bases; nucleotides outside the gene matches: 9. Written as DNA, the CDR3 is TGTGCCAGCTCATGGACAGGGGTAGAAGTAAATTCACCCCTCCACTTT. This translates into CASSWTGVEVNSPLHF.

V usage is TRBV5-4 and J usage is TRBJ2-4; TRBD1 matches 7 bases. V lost 1 base to trimming and J lost 7 bases; unmatched junction nucleotides: 2. The CDR3 length is 13 residues. Germline loops: CDR1 SGHNT, CDR2 YYREEE (reference sequence). Here the CDR3 DNA reads TGTGCCAGCAGCTTGACAGGGGAGAACATTCAGTACTTC. It codes for CASSLTGENIQYF.

This clone was detected once. This chain links TRBV5-6 with TRBJ2-6; TRBD2 matches at 8 bases. V dropped 2 bases and J dropped 0; count of bases not matched to a gene: 4. The CDR3 is made up of 17 amino acids. Germline V lookup: CDR1 SGHDT, CDR2 YYEEEE. The CDR3 spells CASSLWRGASGANVLTF. The CDR3 bases are TGTGCCAGCAGCTTATGGCGGGGGGCCTCTGGGGCCAACGTCCTGACTTTC.